Presented here are 25 T cell receptor beta chains from one specimen sequenced in a study of response to subunit inactivated influenza vaccine. TCRdb independently ran MiXCR on the RT-PCR reads; one entry per CDR3 protein. The repertoire holds a few hundred thousand distinct CDR3 sequences, 9.5% to 12% seen once, with 12% in the top ten. The sequencing here drew on PBMCs from blood, taken 45 days after vaccination. The receptors derive from a man aged 50-59 years who received an inactivated influenza vaccine.

This clonotype was seen repeatedly, ten times or more. This chain connects TRBV7-9 to TRBJ1-1; D gene uncertain. The CDR3 has 14 residues. Germline V gene data show CDR1 as SEHNR and CDR2 as FQNEAQ (reference sequence). V was clipped by 5 bases and J by 4 bases, with 14 bases between them. CDR3 DNA: TGTGCCAGCAGCCGTGCTGGTGGAACCACTGAAGCTTTCTTT. This translates into CASSRAGGTTEAFF. The variable domain in full, with the rest retrieved from reference TRBV7-9 and TRBJ1-1, is DTGVSQNPRHKITKRGQNVTFRCDPISEHNRLYWYRQTLGQGPEFLTYFQNEAQLEKSRLLSDRFSAERPKGSFSTLEIQRTEQGDSAMYLCASSRAGGTTEAFFGQGTRLTVV.

This clonotype occurred a few times. The J gene is TRBJ2-1, the V gene TRBV5-1, with D perhaps TRBD1 (6 bases). CDR1 SGHRS and CDR2 YFSETQ come from the germline V gene. V shed 3 bases and J shed 8 bases, with 21 bases lying between them. CDR3 length equals 16 residues. The CDR3 DNA reads as TGCGCCAGCAGCTGGAACACAGGGATCTTTAGGGATGAGCAGTTCTTC. It codes for CASSWNTGIFRDEQFF.

The genes are TRBV7-2 and TRBJ2-3; D not resolved. V lost 2 bases, J lost 2 bases, and 5 bases lay in between. The CDR3 sequence is 13 residues long. Germline CDR1 is SGHTA and CDR2 is FQGNSA. The CDR3 loop reads CASSLPATDTQYF. The CDR3 DNA follows: TGTGCCAGCAGCTTACCAGCCACAGATACGCAGTATTTT.

This clonotype was seen a handful of times. The chain recombines TRBV4-3 with TRBJ2-2; 8 nucleotides match TRBD1. Germline loops: CDR1 LGHNA, CDR2 YSLEER. Unmatched junction bases numbered 10, after V lost 0 bases and J lost 4 bases. The CDR3 is made up of 18 amino acids. The CDR3 DNA sequence: TGCGCCAGCAGCCAAGAGTGGAGGACAGGGAAACTCACCGGGGAGCTGTTTTTT. It translates to CASSQEWRTGKLTGELFF.

This clonotype occurred a few times. DNA for the CDR3: TGTGCCAGCAGCTCCCCGCGAACGAACACCGGGGAGCTGTTTTTT. This encodes CASSSPRTNTGELFF. The chain uses TRBV7-8 and TRBJ2-2; D gene uncertain. CDR1 SGHVS and CDR2 FQNEAQ come from the germline V gene. This CDR3 is built from 15 residues. V dropped 4 bases and J dropped 0 bases, with 9 bases sitting between them.

V and J are TRBV10-3 and TRBJ2-5; maybe TRBD2 (5 bases). The CDR3 covers 12 residues. CDR1 is ENHRY, CDR2 SYGVKD, per germline. The V end lost 4 bases, the J end lost 5 bases, and 8 bases lay between the germline ends. In DNA, the CDR3 is TGTGCCATCAGTGCGAGGAGGGAGACCCAGTACTTC. As protein: CAISARRETQYF.

This clonotype was seen at least ten times. The CDR3: CASSLVRSSGRASSYEQYF. The CDR3 DNA reads TGTGCCAGCAGCTTAGTTCGGTCTAGCGGGAGGGCTAGCTCCTACGAGCAGTACTTC. V and J are TRBV11-2 and TRBJ2-7; TRBD2 matches 12 bases. The CDR3 has 19 residues. Germline assignment: CDR1 SGHAT and CDR2 FQNNGV. Trimming took 1 base from V and 0 from J; bases not matched to a gene: 10.

This chain uses TRBV6-5 with TRBJ2-6, with D uncertain. Trimming cost V 0 bases and J 0 bases, with 6 bases left between them. The CDR3 is 16 amino acids. The V gene's germline CDR1 is MNHEY and CDR2 SVGAGI. The CDR3: CASSYSILSGANVLTF. Here the CDR3 DNA reads TGTGCCAGCAGTTACTCGATTCTCTCTGGGGCCAACGTCCTGACTTTC.

This clonotype came up many times. The chain joins TRBV5-1 to TRBJ2-2; unclear D gene. This CDR3 contains 16 residues. Looked up from germline, CDR1 is SGHRS and CDR2 is YFSETQ. V gave up 1 base and J gave up 0 bases, with 10 bases separating them. The chain's CDR3 is CASSLNGPPNTGELFF. The CDR3 bases are TGCGCCAGCAGCTTGAATGGGCCACCGAACACCGGGGAGCTGTTTTTT.

This sequence joins TRBV12-3 or TRBV12-4 and TRBJ2-2; TRBD2 agrees at 8 bases. CDR3 length equals 14 residues. V lost 6 bases and J lost 6; bases outside the gene matches: 6. The CDR3 is CASRPGLGAGELFF. The CDR3 region has the DNA TGTGCCAGCAGACCGGGACTAGGAGCCGGGGAGCTGTTTTTT.

The V and J genes are TRBV11-2 and TRBJ2-3, with TRBD2 as a possible D gene (5 bases). The CDR3 covers 14 residues. Trimming left V 1 base short and J 5 bases short, with 10 bases between. Per the germline V gene, CDR1 is SGHAT and CDR2 is FQNNGV. The CDR3 nucleotides read TGTGCCAGCAGCTTAGTTAGCGAGGTAGATACGCAGTATTTT. It specifies CASSLVSEVDTQYF. Full variable domain (missing parts from reference TRBV11-2 and TRBJ2-3): EAGVAQSPRYKIIEKRQSVAFWCNPISGHATLYWYQQILGQGPKLLIQFQNNGVVDDSQLPKDRFSAERLKGVDSTLKIQPAKLEDSAVYLCASSLVSEVDTQYFGPGTRLTVL.

This clonotype was counted between two and nine times. This chain connects TRBV7-9 to TRBJ1-2; D not resolved. This CDR3 is 11 amino acids long. Trimming stripped 1 base from V and 13 bases from J, with 10 bases between. CDR1 is SEHNR, CDR2 FQNEAQ, per germline (reference sequence). The CDR3, as DNA: TGTGCCAGCAGCTTAGTGGGCGGCATCACCTTC. This encodes CASSLVGGITF.

The rearrangement uses TRBV18 and TRBJ2-5; D gene unclear. The CDR3 is 11 amino acids. V was clipped by 5 bases and J by 3 bases, with 4 bases between them. From germline, CDR1 is KGHSH and CDR2 LQKENI. The CDR3 DNA sequence: TGTGCCAGCTCAATCGAAGAGACCCAGTACTTC. This encodes CASSIEETQYF.

This clonotype has a handful of counts. The chain carries TRBV9 and TRBJ2-5; D call uncertain. The CDR3 has 15 amino acids. In germline, CDR1 is SGDLS, CDR2 YYNGEE. Trimming cost V 0 bases and J 5 bases, with 14 bases left between them. The CDR3 loop is CASSVEGLSRETQYF. The DNA for the CDR3 is TGTGCCAGCAGCGTAGAAGGTCTAAGTAGGGAGACCCAGTACTTC.

In its sample, this clonotype was seen many times. The chain uses TRBV20-1 and TRBJ1-6; no firm D call. CDR1 and CDR2 (germline): DFQATT, SNEGSKA (reference sequence). The CDR3 totals 14 residues. The V end was cut by 0 bases, the J end by 9 bases, with 12 bases between. The CDR3, as DNA: TGCAGTGCTAGAGATAGGTACAATCTTTCACCCCTCCACTTT. Protein product: CSARDRYNLSPLHF.

This clonotype has ten or more counts. The chain combines TRBV7-2 with TRBJ2-1; perhaps TRBD2 as D (5 bases). The CDR3 consists of 13 residues. Germline CDR1 SGHTA, CDR2 FQGNSA. V was trimmed by 1 base and J by 6 bases, leaving 7 bases between them. The CDR3 reads CASSLVGLNEQFF. The CDR3, as DNA: TGTGCCAGCAGCTTAGTAGGACTCAATGAGCAGTTCTTC.

This clonotype was detected a few times. This chain joins TRBV9 and TRBJ1-6; D is unclear. Germline CDR1 is SGDLS and CDR2 is YYNGEE. V lost 0 bases and J lost 0, with 4 bases in between. This CDR3 contains 15 residues. The CDR3 is CASSVESSYNSPLHF. In DNA form, the CDR3 reads TGTGCCAGCAGCGTAGAGAGCTCCTATAATTCACCCCTCCACTTT.

This clonotype turned up a few times. The V and J genes are TRBV11-1 and TRBJ2-1; TRBD1 or TRBD2 may be the D gene (5 bases each). This CDR3 comprises 15 residues. Trimming left V 1 base short and J 8 bases short, with 15 bases between. Germline loops: CDR1 SGHAT, CDR2 FQDESV (reference sequence). The CDR3 nucleotides are TGTGCCAGCAGCTTAGGGCGGGCATCCAGGGATGAGCAGTTCTTC. Translated: CASSLGRASRDEQFF. The entire variable domain, with the rest obtained from reference TRBV11-1 and TRBJ2-1, is as follows: EAEVAQSPRYKITEKSQAVAFWCDPISGHATLYWYRQILGQGPELLVQFQDESVVDDSQLPKDRFSAERLKGVDSTLKIQPAELGDSAMYLCASSLGRASRDEQFFGPGTRLTVL.

A note on this clonotype: This may come from a read error, since a much larger clone is one base off. V usage is TRBV12-3 or TRBV12-4 and J usage is TRBJ2-5, with 9 bases identical to TRBD2. After removal of 7 bases from V and 7 bases from J, the junction contained 10 bases not matched to a gene. This CDR3 has 14 residues. CDR3 in DNA: TGTGCCAGCAAACCAGGGACTAGCCGAGGGACCCAGTACTTC. Protein: CASKPGTSRGTQYF.

With regard to this clonotype: One end of the junction fails to match germline, which may point to a read error. V gene TRBV11-1 combines with J gene TRBJ2-7, with a tentative D call TRBD2 (5 bases). Looked up from germline, CDR1 is SGHAT and CDR2 is FQDESV (reference sequence). There are 16 residues in the CDR3. The CDR3 protein is CASSLASRRSSYEQYF. Written as DNA, the CDR3 is TGTGCTAGCAGCTTAGCGAGTCGGCGAAGCTCCTACGAGCAGTACTTC.

The chain recombines TRBV7-9 with TRBJ2-7; D is perhaps TRBD2 (5 bases). With 5 bases removed from V and 6 bases from J, the gap between germline ends came to 14 bases. The length of the CDR3 is 13 residues. CDR1 is SEHNR, CDR2 FQNEAQ, per germline (reference sequence). CDR3 DNA sequence: TGTGCCAGCAGCGGAGGCGTTGGGATCGAGCAGTACTTC. Amino acids: CASSGGVGIEQYF.

The chain recombines TRBV9 with TRBJ1-1; no firm D call. The V gene lost 2 bases and the J gene lost 4 bases, with 9 bases spanning the gap. The germline V gene has CDR1 SGDLS and CDR2 YYNGEE. The CDR3 spans 13 residues. The DNA for the CDR3 is TGTGCCAGCAGCGTTAACGGGCTCACTGAAGCTTTCTTT. It is translated as CASSVNGLTEAFF.

This clonotype was found a few times. The chain combines TRBV4-3 with TRBJ1-2, with D maybe TRBD1 (5 bases). Germline V lookup: CDR1 LGHNA, CDR2 YSLEER. Between the trimmed V and J ends, which lost 0 bases and 5 bases, there was a span of 16 bases. This CDR3 contains 16 residues. CDR3 nucleotide sequence: TGCGCCAGCAGCCAAGATCTAAATGGGGGATGGTATGGCTACACCTTC. Its translation: CASSQDLNGGWYGYTF.

The V gene is TRBV4-3, the J gene TRBJ2-3, with 8 bases lining up with TRBD2. Trimming took 0 bases from V and 2 from J; bases not matched to a gene: 4. The CDR3 is 16 residues long. Per the germline V gene, CDR1 is LGHNA and CDR2 is YSLEER. CDR3 protein: CASSQDGLAVTDTQYF. The CDR3 nucleotides read TGCGCCAGCAGCCAAGATGGACTAGCCGTCACAGATACGCAGTATTTT.

V is TRBV5-1 and J is TRBJ2-1, with 13 bases matching TRBD2. The V and J ends lost 5 bases and 9 bases, in that order; junction bases with no gene match: 14. The CDR3 runs to 17 residues. Germline V CDR1 and CDR2: SGHRS, YFSETQ. CDR3 in amino acids: CASRGRRGLAGRSEQFF. The CDR3 nucleotides are TGCGCCAGCAGGGGGAGACGGGGACTAGCGGGGAGGAGTGAGCAGTTCTTC.